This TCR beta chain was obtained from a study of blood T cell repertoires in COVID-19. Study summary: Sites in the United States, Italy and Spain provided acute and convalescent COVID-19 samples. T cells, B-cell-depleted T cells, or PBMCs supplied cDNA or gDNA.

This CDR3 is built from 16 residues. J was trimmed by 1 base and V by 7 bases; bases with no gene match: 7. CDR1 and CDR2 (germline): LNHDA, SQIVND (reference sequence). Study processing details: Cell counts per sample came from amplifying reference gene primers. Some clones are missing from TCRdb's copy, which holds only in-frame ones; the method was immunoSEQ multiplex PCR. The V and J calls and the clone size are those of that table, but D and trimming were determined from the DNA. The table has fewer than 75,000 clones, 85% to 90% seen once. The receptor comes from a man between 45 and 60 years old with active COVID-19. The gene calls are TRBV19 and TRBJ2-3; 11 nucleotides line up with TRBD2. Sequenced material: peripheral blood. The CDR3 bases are TGTGCCAGTATGGTTAGCGGGAGGGCCGGCACAGATACGCAGTATTTT. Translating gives CASMVSGRAGTDTQYF.